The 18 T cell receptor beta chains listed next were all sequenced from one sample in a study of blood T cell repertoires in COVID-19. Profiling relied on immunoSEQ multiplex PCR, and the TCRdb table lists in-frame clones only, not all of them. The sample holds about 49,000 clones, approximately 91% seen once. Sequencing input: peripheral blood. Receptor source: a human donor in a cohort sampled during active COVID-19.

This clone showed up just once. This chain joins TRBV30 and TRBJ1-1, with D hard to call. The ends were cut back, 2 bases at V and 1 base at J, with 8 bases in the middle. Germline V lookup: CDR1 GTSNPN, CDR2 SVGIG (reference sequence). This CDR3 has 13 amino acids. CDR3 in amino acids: CAWSLWRNTEAFF. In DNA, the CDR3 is TGTGCCTGGAGTCTCTGGAGGAACACTGAAGCTTTCTTT.

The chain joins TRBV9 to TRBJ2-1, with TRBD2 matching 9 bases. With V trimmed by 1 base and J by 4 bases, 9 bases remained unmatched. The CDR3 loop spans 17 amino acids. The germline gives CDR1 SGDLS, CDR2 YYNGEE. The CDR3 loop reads CASSVTSSGRIYNEQFF. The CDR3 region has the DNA TGTGCCAGCAGCGTAACATCGAGCGGGAGGATTTACAATGAGCAGTTCTTC. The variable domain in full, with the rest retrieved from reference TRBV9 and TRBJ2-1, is DSGVTQTPKHLITATGQRVTLRCSPRSGDLSVYWYQQSLDQGLQFLIQYYNGEERAKGNILERFSAQQFPDLHSELNLSSLELGDSALYFCASSVTSSGRIYNEQFFGPGTRLTVL.

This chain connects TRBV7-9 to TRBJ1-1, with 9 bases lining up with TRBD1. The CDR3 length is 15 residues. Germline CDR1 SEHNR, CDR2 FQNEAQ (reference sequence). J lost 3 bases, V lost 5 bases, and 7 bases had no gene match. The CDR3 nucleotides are TGTGCCAGCAGCCTCCTACAGGGGGCTTACACTGAAGCTTTCTTT. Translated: CASSLLQGAYTEAFF.

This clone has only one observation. Here the CDR3 reads CASRKSGVETQYF. The CDR3 region has the DNA TGTGCCAGTAGAAAATCAGGGGTGGAGACCCAGTACTTC. The rearrangement links TRBV19 to TRBJ2-5, with D possibly being TRBD1 (6 bases). This CDR3 contains 13 residues. Trimming removed 6 bases from V and 5 bases from J, with 13 bases in between. Germline loops: CDR1 LNHDA, CDR2 SQIVND (reference sequence).

The CDR3 loop is CASSQAGTSPINEQFF. The DNA of the CDR3 is TGCGCCAGCAGCCAGGCCGGGACTAGCCCTATCAATGAGCAGTTCTTC. The V call is TRBV4-1, the J call TRBJ2-1, with 9 bases that match TRBD2. CDR3 size: 16 residues. CDR1 is MGHRA, CDR2 YSYEKL, per germline. V gave up 3 bases and J gave up 6 bases; unmatched junction bases: 9.

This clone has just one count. The CDR3 bases are TGTGCCAGCCGTACAGGGGGCTTGCCTGAAGCTTTCTTT. As protein: CASRTGGLPEAFF. The J gene is TRBJ1-1, the V gene TRBV7-2; TRBD1 matches 9 bases. Germline V gene sequence: CDR1 SGHTA, CDR2 FQGNSA. With V trimmed by 8 bases and J by 6 bases, 7 bases remained unmatched. The CDR3 has 13 residues.

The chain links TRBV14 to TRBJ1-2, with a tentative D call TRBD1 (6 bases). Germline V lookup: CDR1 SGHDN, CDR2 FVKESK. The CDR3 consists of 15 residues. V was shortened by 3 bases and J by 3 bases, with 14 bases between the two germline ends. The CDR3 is CASSQKQGPDYGYTF. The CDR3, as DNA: TGTGCCAGCAGCCAGAAACAGGGCCCAGACTATGGCTACACCTTC.

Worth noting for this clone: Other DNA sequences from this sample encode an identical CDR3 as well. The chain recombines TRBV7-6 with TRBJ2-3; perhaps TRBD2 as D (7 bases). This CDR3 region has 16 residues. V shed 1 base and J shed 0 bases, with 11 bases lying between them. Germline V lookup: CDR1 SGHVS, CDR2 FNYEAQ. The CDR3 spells CASSLGGGGSTDTQYF. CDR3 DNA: TGTGCCAGCAGCTTAGGTGGCGGGGGCAGCACAGATACGCAGTATTTT.

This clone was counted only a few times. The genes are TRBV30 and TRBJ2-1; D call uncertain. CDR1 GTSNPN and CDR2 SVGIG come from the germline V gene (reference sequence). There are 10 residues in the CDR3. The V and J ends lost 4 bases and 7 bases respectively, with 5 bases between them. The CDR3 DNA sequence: TGTGCCTGGAATCATAATGAGCAGTTCTTC. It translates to CAWNHNEQFF. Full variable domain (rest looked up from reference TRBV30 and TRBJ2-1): SQTIHQWPATLVQPVGSPLSLECTVEGTSNPNLYWYRQAAGRGLQLLFYSVGIGQISSEVPQNLSASRPQDRQFILSSKKLLLSDSGFYLCAWNHNEQFFGPGTRLTVL.

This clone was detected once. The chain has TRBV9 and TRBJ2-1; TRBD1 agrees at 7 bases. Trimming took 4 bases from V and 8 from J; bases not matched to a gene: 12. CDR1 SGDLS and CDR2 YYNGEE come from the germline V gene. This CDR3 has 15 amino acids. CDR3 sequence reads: CASSQGRGRGDEQFF. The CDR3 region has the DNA TGTGCCAGCAGCCAAGGAAGGGGGCGCGGAGATGAGCAGTTCTTC.

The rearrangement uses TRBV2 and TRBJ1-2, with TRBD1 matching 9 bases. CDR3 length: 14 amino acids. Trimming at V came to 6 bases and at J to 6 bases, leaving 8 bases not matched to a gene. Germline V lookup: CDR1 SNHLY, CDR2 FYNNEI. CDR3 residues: CASRAAGTGNGYTF. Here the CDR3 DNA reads TGTGCCAGCAGAGCCGCCGGGACAGGGAATGGCTACACCTTC. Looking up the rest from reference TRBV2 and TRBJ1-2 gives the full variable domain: EPEVTQTPSHQVTQMGQEVILRCVPISNHLYFYWYRQILGQKVEFLVSFYNNEISEKSEIFDDQFSVERPDGSNFTLKIRSTKLEDSAMYFCASRAAGTGNGYTFGSGTRLTVV.

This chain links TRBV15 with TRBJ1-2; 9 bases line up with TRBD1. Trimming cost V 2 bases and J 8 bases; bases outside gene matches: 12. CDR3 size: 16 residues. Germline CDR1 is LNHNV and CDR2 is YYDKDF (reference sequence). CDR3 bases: TGTGCCACCAGCAGATCTCCCGGACAGGGGAGAGACGGCTACACCTTC. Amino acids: CATSRSPGQGRDGYTF.

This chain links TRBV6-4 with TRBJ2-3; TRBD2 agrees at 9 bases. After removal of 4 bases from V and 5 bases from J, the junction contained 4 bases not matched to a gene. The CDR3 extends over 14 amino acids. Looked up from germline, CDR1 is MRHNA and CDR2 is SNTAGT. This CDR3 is CASSALAGLDTQYF. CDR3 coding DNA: TGTGCCAGCAGTGCTCTAGCGGGACTAGATACGCAGTATTTT.

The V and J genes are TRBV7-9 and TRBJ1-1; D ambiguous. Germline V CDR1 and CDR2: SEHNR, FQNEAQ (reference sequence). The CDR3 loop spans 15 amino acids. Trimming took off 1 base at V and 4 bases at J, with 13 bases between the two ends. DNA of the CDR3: TGTGCCAGCAGCTTAGGGCTTAGCATGGGCACTGAAGCTTTCTTT. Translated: CASSLGLSMGTEAFF.

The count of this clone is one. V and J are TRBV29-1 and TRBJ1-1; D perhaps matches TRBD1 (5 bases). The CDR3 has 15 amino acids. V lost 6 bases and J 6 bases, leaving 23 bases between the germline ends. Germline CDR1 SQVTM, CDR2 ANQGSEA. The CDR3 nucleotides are TGCAGCGTGGGGGGTTTTGTAGGCCGGAGGGCTGAAGCTTTCTTT. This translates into CSVGGFVGRRAEAFF. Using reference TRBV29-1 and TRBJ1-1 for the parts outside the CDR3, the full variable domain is SAVISQKPSRDICQRGTSLTIQCQVDSQVTMMFWYRQQPGQSLTLIATANQGSEATYESGFVIDKFPISRPNLTFSTLTVSNMSPEDSSIYLCSVGGFVGRRAEAFFGQGTRLTVV.

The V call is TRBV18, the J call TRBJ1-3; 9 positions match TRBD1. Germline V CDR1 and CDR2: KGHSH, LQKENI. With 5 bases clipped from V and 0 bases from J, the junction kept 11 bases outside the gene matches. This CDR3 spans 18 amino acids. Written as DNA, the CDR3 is TGTGCCAGCTCAGTGAACCCGGGACAGGGTCTCTCTGGAAACACCATATATTTT. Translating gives CASSVNPGQGLSGNTIYF. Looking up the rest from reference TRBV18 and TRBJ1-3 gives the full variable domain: NAGVMQNPRHLVRRRGQEARLRCSPMKGHSHVYWYRQLPEEGLKFMVYLQKENIIDESGMPKERFSAEFPKEGPSILRIQQVVRGDSAAYFCASSVNPGQGLSGNTIYFGEGSWLTVV.

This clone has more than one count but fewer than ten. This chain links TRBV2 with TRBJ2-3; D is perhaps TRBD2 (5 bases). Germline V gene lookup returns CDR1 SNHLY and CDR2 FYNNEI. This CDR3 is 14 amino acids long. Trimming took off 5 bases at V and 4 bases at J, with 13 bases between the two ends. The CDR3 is CASSSLAAADTQYF. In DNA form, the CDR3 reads TGTGCCAGCAGTTCCCTAGCTGCTGCAGATACGCAGTATTTT.

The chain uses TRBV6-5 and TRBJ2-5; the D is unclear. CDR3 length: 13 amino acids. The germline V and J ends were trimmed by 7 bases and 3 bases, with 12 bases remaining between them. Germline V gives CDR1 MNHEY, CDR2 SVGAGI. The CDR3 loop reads CASISQREETQYF. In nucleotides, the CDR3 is TGTGCCAGCATCTCACAGAGAGAAGAGACCCAGTACTTC.